The clone carrying this T cell receptor beta chain showed up just a few times. What it binds is unknown. This specimen comes from a study of blood T cells in healthy people across ages. Study-wide results and limits: PBMCs left unsorted prevented a conclusive naive versus antigen-experienced comparison. Not knowing donor CMV status may have confounded expanded clonotype changes.

A J-beta primer mix and a sample-barcoded 5' primer were used in a second PCR of roughly 7 to 12 cycles. Template switching added a 12-random-nucleotide identifier to every cDNA molecule. TCRdb re-derived calls from the 5' RACE reads in MiXCR, one entry per CDR3 protein. The table lists hundreds of thousands of distinct CDR3 sequences, about three fifths of them singletons. The trim removed 5 bases at V and 2 bases at J, leaving 8 bases unmatched. Germline CDR1 is DFQATT and CDR2 is SNEGSKA (reference sequence). The length of the CDR3 is 14 residues. The TCR comes from a man younger than 40 in good health. The sequencing sample was made of blood. The V gene is TRBV20-1, the J gene TRBJ2-5; TRBD1 matches 7 bases. CDR3: CSARMGQLQETQYF. The CDR3 nucleotides are TGCAGTGCTCGAATGGGACAGCTTCAAGAGACCCAGTACTTC.